The 17 T cell receptor beta chains presented below share a single source sample, sequenced in a study of blood T cell repertoires in COVID-19. The method was immunoSEQ multiplex PCR; TCRdb's version includes in-frame clones alone and lacks a portion of them. The table records around 170,000 clones, roughly four fifths of them present only once. Sequences were obtained from peripheral blood. These receptors came from an older woman with COVID-19, enrolled during active disease.

This clone has at least ten counts. This chain links TRBV7-3 with TRBJ2-1, with 7 bases aligning to TRBD1. J gave up 2 bases and V 5 bases, and 6 bases lay outside the gene matches. The CDR3 has 15 residues. The germline V gene has CDR1 SGHTA and CDR2 FQGTGA. The CDR3 here is CASSPDRAPYNEQFF. CDR3 DNA: TGTGCCAGCAGCCCCGACAGGGCTCCCTACAATGAGCAGTTCTTC.

The chain recombines TRBV5-1 with TRBJ1-1, with 7 bases matching TRBD1. Germline V gene data show CDR1 as SGHRS and CDR2 as YFSETQ. The ends lost 1 base at V and 2 bases at J; junction bases unmatched: 8. This CDR3 has 16 residues. CDR3 residues: CASSLTPQGGNTEAFF. As DNA, the CDR3 is TGCGCCAGCAGCTTGACACCCCAGGGGGGAAACACTGAAGCTTTCTTT.

This chain connects TRBV12-5 to TRBJ2-7; 7 bases line up with TRBD1. Germline V gives CDR1 LGHNT, CDR2 FRNRAP. J lost 0 bases, V lost 3 bases, and 11 bases had no gene match. This CDR3 has 17 residues. CDR3 residues: CASGFQRQGLDSYEQYF. Here the CDR3 DNA reads TGTGCTAGTGGTTTCCAAAGACAGGGCCTTGACTCCTACGAGCAGTACTTC.

The rearrangement joins TRBV5-1 to TRBJ2-1; possible D gene TRBD2, 5 bases. The CDR3 has 15 residues. V dropped 3 bases and J dropped 0 bases, with 10 bases sitting between them. Germline CDR1 SGHRS, CDR2 YFSETQ. The CDR3 nucleotides read TGCGCCAGCAGCTACCTAGGGAGCTCCTACAATGAGCAGTTCTTC. It translates to CASSYLGSSYNEQFF.

The CDR3 protein is CATSGELAGLYNEQFF. The CDR3 DNA is TGTGCCACCAGCGGAGAACTAGCGGGTTTATACAATGAGCAGTTCTTC. The chain links TRBV6-6 to TRBJ2-1; 9 nucleotides align to TRBD2. Losses at the gene ends were 10 bases for V and 4 bases for J; bases not matched to a gene: 14. Germline-derived CDR1 and CDR2 are MNHNY and SVGAGI (reference sequence). The CDR3 is 16 amino acids.

The DNA of the CDR3 is TGTGCCAGCAGCGTAACGACGGGAGGGTATGAGCAGTTCTTC. It specifies CASSVTTGGYEQFF. The V and J genes are TRBV9 and TRBJ2-1, with 8 positions matching TRBD2. Trimming took 1 base from V and 8 from J; bases not matched to a gene: 5. Per germline, CDR1 SGDLS and CDR2 YYNGEE. The CDR3 contains 14 residues.

The chain is built from TRBV7-2 and TRBJ2-5; D is unclear. V lost 0 bases and J lost 2, with 4 bases in between. This CDR3 contains 13 residues. Germline CDR1 reads SGHTA; CDR2 reads FQGNSA. CDR3 in DNA: TGTGCCAGCAGCTTAGCGTCGCAAGAGACCCAGTACTTC. It is translated as CASSLASQETQYF. Supplemented by reference TRBV7-2 and TRBJ2-5, the full variable domain reads GAGVSQSPSNKVTEKGKDVELRCDPISGHTALYWYRQSLGQGLEFLIYFQGNSAPDKSGLPSDRFSAERTGGSVSTLTIQRTQQEDSAVYLCASSLASQETQYFGPGTRLLVL.

V usage is TRBV6-1 and J usage is TRBJ1-6; 7 nucleotides line up with TRBD1. The CDR3 contains 15 residues. Germline V CDR1 and CDR2: MNHNS, SASEGT. Losses at the gene ends were 3 bases for V and 2 bases for J; bases not matched to a gene: 1. The CDR3 DNA is TGTGCCAGCAGTGAGAGGGGGCCCTATAATTCACCCCTCCACTTT. Protein sequence: CASSERGPYNSPLHF.

The chain carries TRBV7-2 and TRBJ1-2, with TRBD1 as a possible D gene (5 bases). The V end was cut by 0 bases, the J end by 5 bases, with 13 bases between. Germline V gene sequence: CDR1 SGHTA, CDR2 FQGNSA. The CDR3 contains 15 residues. The CDR3 DNA follows: TGTGCCAGCAGCTTAGCCAGGGTTGGAAGGTATGGCTACACCTTC. Translated: CASSLARVGRYGYTF.

The V gene is TRBV5-1, the J gene TRBJ1-4; 8 positions match TRBD1. The CDR3 is 16 residues long. Looked up from germline, CDR1 is SGHRS and CDR2 is YFSETQ. V was clipped by 4 bases and J by 0 bases; unmatched bases: 5. CDR3 amino acids: CASSPTGAATNEKLFF. The CDR3 DNA sequence: TGCGCCAGCAGCCCGACAGGGGCCGCAACTAATGAAAAACTGTTTTTT.

The rearrangement uses TRBV4-2 and TRBJ1-2; no definite D call. Germline CDR1 and CDR2: LGHNA and YNFKEQ. The CDR3 has 13 amino acids. Trimming left V 2 bases short and J 4 bases short, with 8 bases between. CDR3: CASSQTTGYGYTF. The CDR3 DNA follows: TGTGCCAGCAGCCAAACGACTGGCTATGGCTACACCTTC.

This rearrangement joins TRBV19 to TRBJ1-5, with TRBD1 identical over 8 bases. Germline CDR1 is LNHDA and CDR2 is SQIVND (reference sequence). The CDR3 spans 14 residues. V shed 1 base, J shed 7 bases, and the junction held 3 bases outside the gene matches. The CDR3 reads CASSIVDRGQPQHF. CDR3 DNA sequence: TGTGCCAGTAGTATAGTTGACAGGGGCCAGCCCCAGCATTTT. The full variable domain, in which reference TRBV19 and TRBJ1-5 provide the parts outside the CDR3, is DGGITQSPKYLFRKEGQNVTLSCEQNLNHDAMYWYRQDPGQGLRLIYYSQIVNDFQKGDIAEGYSVSREKKESFPLTVTSAQKNPTAFYLCASSIVDRGQPQHFGDGTRLSIL.

The V call is TRBV5-5, the J call TRBJ1-4, with 9 bases identical to TRBD1. The CDR3 runs 14 residues. Trimming removed 4 bases from V and 8 bases from J; junction bases left unmatched: 6. The germline V gene has CDR1 SGHKS and CDR2 YYEKEE (reference sequence). In nucleotides, the CDR3 is TGTGCCAGCAGCGTGGGACAGGGAGAAGAAAAACTGTTTTTT. This codes for CASSVGQGEEKLFF.

The chain combines TRBV28 with TRBJ1-4, with a possible D match to TRBD1 (6 bases). CDR3 size: 16 residues. Trimming removed 3 bases at V and 3 bases at J, with 14 bases between. CDR1 and CDR2 (germline): MDHEN, SYDVKM. The CDR3 sequence: CASSFLGRGANEKLFF. CDR3 nucleotide sequence: TGTGCCAGCAGTTTTCTGGGGAGGGGGGCTAATGAAAAACTGTTTTTT. Full variable domain (rest looked up from reference TRBV28 and TRBJ1-4): DVKVTQSSRYLVKRTGEKVFLECVQDMDHENMFWYRQDPGLGLRLIYFSYDVKMKEKGDIPEGYSVSREKKERFSLILESASTNQTSMYLCASSFLGRGANEKLFFGSGTQLSVL.

J is TRBJ1-2 and V is TRBV10-2; TRBD1 matches at 7 bases. V dropped 2 bases and J dropped 5; count of bases not matched to a gene: 2. This CDR3 has 13 residues. CDR1 WSHSY and CDR2 SAAADI come from the germline V gene. The CDR3, as DNA: TGCGCCAGCAGTGAGGAGGGACAGTATGGCTACACCTTC. It yields the protein CASSEEGQYGYTF.

The CDR3 nucleotides are TGTGCCAGCAGGACAGGGGGCGCGAACACCATATATTTT. This codes for CASRTGGANTIYF. The chain carries TRBV5-4 and TRBJ1-3; 10 nucleotides agree with TRBD1. Trimming at V came to 5 bases and at J to 7 bases, leaving 3 bases not matched to a gene. This CDR3 is 13 amino acids long. The germline V gene encodes CDR1 SGHNT and CDR2 YYREEE (reference sequence).

This sequence joins TRBV5-4 and TRBJ2-1; possible D gene TRBD1, 6 bases. CDR3 size: 14 residues. V dropped 4 bases and J dropped 6 bases, with 14 bases sitting between them. CDR1 SGHNT and CDR2 YYREEE come from the germline V gene (reference sequence). The CDR3 sequence: CASSPQGSGNEQFF. The CDR3 bases are TGTGCCAGCAGCCCGCAGGGGTCTGGCAATGAGCAGTTCTTC.